Listed here are 9 T cell receptor beta chains from one sample, sequenced in a study of cytomegalovirus exposure and HLA in healthy donors. PCR used 60 Vbeta primers and 13 Jbeta primers. Method: immunoSEQ multiplex PCR; TCRdb's copy keeps in-frame clones and lacks some. The repertoire includes roughly 81,000 clones, over 70% of them detected once, and roughly 2% sits in the top ten. Material for sequencing was PBMCs. Receptors were obtained from a boy aged 5 to 17 in good health and CMV-seronegative.

The CDR3 sequence is CASSVGRVLGEQFF. The CDR3 bases are TGTGCCAGCAGCGTAGGCAGGGTCTTAGGTGAGCAGTTCTTC. The chain is built from TRBV9 and TRBJ2-1; the D gene is possibly TRBD1 (5 bases). V lost 0 bases and J 9 bases, leaving 13 bases between the germline ends. CDR3 size: 14 residues. Germline values: CDR1 SGDLS, CDR2 YYNGEE.

The genes are TRBV9 and TRBJ1-4; the D gene is possibly TRBD1 (6 bases). CDR3 length: 14 amino acids. The germline V gene encodes CDR1 SGDLS and CDR2 YYNGEE. V lost 3 bases to trimming and J lost 8 bases, with 14 bases between them. The CDR3 reads CASSGGQFVEKLFF. The CDR3 region has the DNA TGTGCCAGCAGCGGAGGACAGTTTGTGGAAAAACTGTTTTTT.

The chain couples TRBV29-1 to TRBJ1-1, with D possibly matching TRBD1 (6 bases). With 7 bases removed from V and 8 bases from J, the gap between germline ends came to 11 bases. CDR1 is SQVTM, CDR2 ANQGSEA, per germline. There are 10 residues in the CDR3. The CDR3 region has the DNA TGCAGCGCTCAGGACAGAGAAGCTTTCTTT. It translates to CSAQDREAFF.

The chain uses TRBV7-6 and TRBJ2-5; weak D call: TRBD2 (5 bases). The CDR3 is 13 amino acids. Germline CDR1 and CDR2: SGHVS and FNYEAQ. Trimming shortened V by 4 bases and J by 7 bases, and 13 bases separated the two germline ends. The CDR3 here is CASSSDVAGTQYF. The CDR3 coding sequence is TGTGCCAGCAGCTCGGACGTGGCGGGGACCCAGTACTTC.

V gene TRBV7-6 combines with J gene TRBJ2-1; 15 bases are shared with TRBD2. In germline, CDR1 is SGHVS, CDR2 FNYEAQ. CDR3 length: 17 amino acids. With V trimmed by 3 bases and J by 7 bases, 7 bases remained unmatched. CDR3 loop: CASSFSPGLAGGNEQFF. In nucleotides, the CDR3 is TGTGCCAGCAGCTTTTCCCCGGGACTAGCGGGAGGTAATGAGCAGTTCTTC. Variable domain in full (rest from reference TRBV7-6 and TRBJ2-1): GAGVSQSPRYKVTKRGQDVALRCDPISGHVSLYWYRQALGQGPEFLTYFNYEAQQDKSGLPNDRFSAERPEGSISTLTIQRTEQRDSAMYRCASSFSPGLAGGNEQFFGPGTRLTVL.

The V and J genes are TRBV6-4 and TRBJ1-6; no clear D. Germline CDR1 MRHNA, CDR2 SNTAGT. V lost 4 bases, J lost 6 bases, and 7 bases lay in between. The CDR3 has 13 amino acids. This CDR3 reads CASSAEGNSPLHF. CDR3 bases: TGTGCCAGCAGTGCGGAGGGTAATTCACCCCTCCACTTT.

The chain combines TRBV21-1 with TRBJ2-3; TRBD1 is the table's D call and was not checked against the DNA. TRBV21-1 is a pseudogene. The CDR3 covers 13 residues. CDR3 residues: CASIQGRADTQYF. CDR3 in DNA: TGTGCCAGCATCCAGGGGCGGGCAGATACGCAGTATTTT.

This clone was observed once. The chain joins TRBV28 to TRBJ2-7; D ambiguous. V was trimmed by 8 bases and J by 2 bases, leaving 4 bases between them. The CDR3 loop spans 10 amino acids. CDR1 and CDR2 from the germline V gene are MDHEN and SYDVKM. Here the CDR3 DNA reads TGTGCCAGCGGCCCCTACGAGCAGTACTTC. Translated: CASGPYEQYF. Variable domain in full (rest from reference TRBV28 and TRBJ2-7): DVKVTQSSRYLVKRTGEKVFLECVQDMDHENMFWYRQDPGLGLRLIYFSYDVKMKEKGDIPEGYSVSREKKERFSLILESASTNQTSMYLCASGPYEQYFGPGTRLTVT.

The V and J genes are TRBV5-4 and TRBJ1-2, with 7 nucleotides matching TRBD1. Germline assignment: CDR1 SGHNT and CDR2 YYREEE (reference sequence). The ends lost 4 bases at V and 4 bases at J; junction bases unmatched: 4. The CDR3 runs 13 residues. CDR3 bases: TGTGCCAGCAGCGGCGGGGACAGCTATGGCTACACCTTC. The encoded protein is CASSGGDSYGYTF.